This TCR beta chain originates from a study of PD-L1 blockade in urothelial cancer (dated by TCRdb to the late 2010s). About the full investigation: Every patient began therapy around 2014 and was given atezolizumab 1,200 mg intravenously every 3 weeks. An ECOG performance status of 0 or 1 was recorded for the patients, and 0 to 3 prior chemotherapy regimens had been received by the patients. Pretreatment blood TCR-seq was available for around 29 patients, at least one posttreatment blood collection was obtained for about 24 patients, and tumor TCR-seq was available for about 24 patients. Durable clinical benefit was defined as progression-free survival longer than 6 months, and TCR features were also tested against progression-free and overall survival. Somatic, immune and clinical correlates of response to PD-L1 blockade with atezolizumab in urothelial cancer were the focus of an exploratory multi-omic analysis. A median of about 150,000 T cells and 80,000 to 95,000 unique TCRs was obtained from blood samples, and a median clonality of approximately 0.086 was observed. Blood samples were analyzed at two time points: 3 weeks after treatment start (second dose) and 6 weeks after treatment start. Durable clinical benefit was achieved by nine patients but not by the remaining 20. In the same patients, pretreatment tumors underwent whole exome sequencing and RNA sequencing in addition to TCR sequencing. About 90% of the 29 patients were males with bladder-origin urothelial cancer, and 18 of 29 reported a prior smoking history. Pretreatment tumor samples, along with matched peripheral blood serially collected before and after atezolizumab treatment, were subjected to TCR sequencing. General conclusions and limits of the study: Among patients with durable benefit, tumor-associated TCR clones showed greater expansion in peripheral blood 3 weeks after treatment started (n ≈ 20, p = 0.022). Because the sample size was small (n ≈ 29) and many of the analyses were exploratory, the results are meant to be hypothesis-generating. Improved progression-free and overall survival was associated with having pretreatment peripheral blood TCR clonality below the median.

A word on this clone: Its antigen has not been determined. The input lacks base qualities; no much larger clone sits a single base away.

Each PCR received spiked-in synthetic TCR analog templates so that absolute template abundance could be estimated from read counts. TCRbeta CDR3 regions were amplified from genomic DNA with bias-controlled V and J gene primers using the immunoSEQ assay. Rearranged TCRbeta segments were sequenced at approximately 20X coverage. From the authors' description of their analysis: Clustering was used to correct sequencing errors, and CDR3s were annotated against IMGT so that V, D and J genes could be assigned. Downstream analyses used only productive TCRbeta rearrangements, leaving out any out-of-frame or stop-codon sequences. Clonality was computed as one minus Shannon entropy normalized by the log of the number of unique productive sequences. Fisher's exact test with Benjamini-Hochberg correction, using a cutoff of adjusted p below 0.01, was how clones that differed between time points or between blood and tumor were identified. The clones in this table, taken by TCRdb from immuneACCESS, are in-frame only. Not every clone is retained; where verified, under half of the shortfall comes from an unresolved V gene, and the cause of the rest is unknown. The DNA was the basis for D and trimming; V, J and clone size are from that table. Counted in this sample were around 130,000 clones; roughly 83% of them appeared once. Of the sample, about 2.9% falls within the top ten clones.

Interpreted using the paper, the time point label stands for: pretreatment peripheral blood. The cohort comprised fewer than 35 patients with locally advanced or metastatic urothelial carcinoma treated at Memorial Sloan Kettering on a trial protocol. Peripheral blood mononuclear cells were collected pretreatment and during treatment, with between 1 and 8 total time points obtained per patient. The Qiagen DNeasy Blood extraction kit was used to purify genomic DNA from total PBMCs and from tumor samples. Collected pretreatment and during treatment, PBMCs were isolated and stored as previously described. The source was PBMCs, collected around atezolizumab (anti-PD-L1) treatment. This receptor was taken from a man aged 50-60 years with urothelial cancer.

The nucleotide sequence reads TGTGCCAGCTCAACAGGGGGCTACGAGCAGTACTTC. Its protein product is CASSTGGYEQYF. The sequence links TRBV18 to TRBJ2-7; TRBD1 aligns with 8 central bases. Relative to germline, V is missing 5 bases and J is missing 3 bases, with 0 bases of the junction outside any gene match. Reading the germline V gene gives CDR1 KGHSH and CDR2 LQKENI. The CDR3 has 12 amino acids, counting the end cysteine and phenylalanine. Just CDR3 DNA is preserved here, 36 bases in frame from base 1.